The 31 T cell receptor beta chains below were found in one sample sequenced in a study of T cells expressing NK-cell markers. TCRdb reprocessed the 5' RACE reads and stores each CDR3 protein as one record, lacking DNA. Recorded for this sample: some 340,000 distinct CDR3 sequences. The sample consisted of blood T cells: a sorted CD56 or NKG2C T cell subset, CD4+ or CD8+ T cells, or bulk PBMC T cells (not recorded which). The source of these receptors is a man aged 18-75 years in good health.

The chain carries TRBV19 and TRBJ1-5; TCRdb picks TRBD1, but there is no DNA to check that call. The length of the CDR3 is 16 residues. CDR1 and CDR2 from the germline V gene are LNHDA and SQIVND (reference sequence). The CDR3 sequence: CASSISGTGGGQPQHF.

The chain couples TRBV9 to TRBJ1-1. CDR3 length equals 14 residues. From germline, CDR1 is SGDLS and CDR2 YYNGEE. This chain's CDR3 is CASSGRVGSTEAFF.

The rearrangement links TRBV11-2 to TRBJ2-5; TCRdb's D gene call, TRBD2, goes unchecked for lack of DNA. Per the germline V gene, CDR1 is SGHAT and CDR2 is FQNNGV. The CDR3 covers 19 residues. The CDR3 is CASSWGLAGTLNWEETQYF.

The chain employs TRBV20-1 and TRBJ2-5; the D gene TCRdb calls, TRBD2, cannot be checked with no DNA. Germline V gene sequence: CDR1 DFQATT, CDR2 SNEGSKA (reference sequence). CDR3 length equals 14 residues. The CDR3 spells CSAELAGGQETQYF.

The chain joins TRBV6-1 to TRBJ2-1; without DNA, the TCRdb call of TRBD2 cannot be checked. This CDR3 has 16 amino acids. Germline V lookup: CDR1 MNHNS, CDR2 SASEGT. CDR3: CASRTRLLSSYNEQFF.

The gene calls are TRBV29-1 and TRBJ2-2; the TCRdb D gene call, TRBD1, has no DNA to confirm it. The CDR3 contains 15 residues. Germline V gives CDR1 SQVTM, CDR2 ANQGSEA. CDR3 protein: CSVRGTGGNTGELFF.

CDR3 region: CSTSLNTEAFF. The chain combines TRBV20-1 with TRBJ1-1. The CDR3 extends over 11 amino acids. Germline values: CDR1 DFQATT, CDR2 SNEGSKA (reference sequence).

The chain links TRBV4-1 to TRBJ2-1; TCRdb's D gene call, TRBD1, goes unchecked for lack of DNA. Per the germline V gene, CDR1 is MGHRA and CDR2 is YSYEKL. The CDR3 length is 17 residues. CDR3 protein: CASRGRYRQGVYNEQFF.

V is TRBV19 and J is TRBJ1-4; checking the TCRdb D call of TRBD1 is not possible without DNA. Germline CDR1 is LNHDA and CDR2 is SQIVND (reference sequence). This CDR3 contains 16 residues. CDR3 region: CASRPFSGQGFEKLFF.

The CDR3 loop is CASSYEVKETQYF. The chain employs TRBV7-9 and TRBJ2-5. Germline CDR1 is SEHNR and CDR2 is FQNEAQ (reference sequence). The CDR3 length is 13 residues.

The chain carries TRBV20-1 and TRBJ2-3; TCRdb names TRBD1, which stays unverified in the absence of DNA. CDR1 is DFQATT, CDR2 SNEGSKA, per germline (reference sequence). CDR3 length: 14 residues. This chain's CDR3 is CSATRDRGPDTQYF.

The V gene is TRBV19, the J gene TRBJ2-6; checking the TCRdb D call of TRBD1 is not possible without DNA. The CDR3 totals 15 residues. CDR1 and CDR2 from the germline V gene are LNHDA and SQIVND (reference sequence). The CDR3 loop is CASTSRAAGANVLTF.

This chain joins TRBV6-5 and TRBJ2-7; TCRdb indicates TRBD2, and absent DNA this call remains unverified. The V gene's germline CDR1 is MNHEY and CDR2 SVGAGI. This CDR3 comprises 15 residues. The chain's CDR3 is CASSYRSSGEGEQYF.

The V gene is TRBV4-1, the J gene TRBJ1-2; TCRdb picks TRBD1, but there is no DNA to check that call. The germline V gene encodes CDR1 MGHRA and CDR2 YSYEKL. There are 16 residues in the CDR3. Here the CDR3 reads CASSQGYTQGDYGYTF.

This rearrangement joins TRBV24-1 to TRBJ2-1; with no DNA, the TCRdb D assignment of TRBD2 cannot be verified. This CDR3 region has 16 residues. CDR1 is KGHDR and CDR2 is SFDVKD in the germline V gene. The CDR3 reads CATSPPGGGIYNEQFF.

The chain joins TRBV6-5 to TRBJ2-7; TCRdb lists TRBD1, though no DNA is available to test this call. From germline, CDR1 is MNHEY and CDR2 SVGAGI. The CDR3 sequence is 14 residues long. The chain's CDR3 is CASSYSMAGVEQYF.

The chain joins TRBV6-1 to TRBJ1-5; TCRdb indicates TRBD1, and absent DNA this call remains unverified. The CDR3 spans 14 residues. Germline CDR1 is MNHNS and CDR2 is SASEGT. This CDR3 reads CASRRDRGDQPQHF.

The chain recombines TRBV7-6 with TRBJ2-2; TCRdb's D call of TRBD1 is untestable without DNA. CDR3 length: 16 residues. Germline lookup yields CDR1 SGHVS and CDR2 FNYEAQ. Here the CDR3 reads CASSWDSTANTGELFF.

V usage is TRBV27 and J usage is TRBJ1-5; with no DNA, the TCRdb D assignment of TRBD1 cannot be verified. This CDR3 is built from 15 residues. Germline V gene lookup returns CDR1 MNHEY and CDR2 SMNVEV (reference sequence). The CDR3 protein is CASSFSGGYLQPQHF.

V usage is TRBV11-2 and J usage is TRBJ2-5. CDR3 length: 13 residues. CDR1 is SGHAT and CDR2 is FQNNGV in the germline V gene. CDR3 loop: CASNSGGEETQYF. The full variable domain, its missing parts supplied by reference TRBV11-2 and TRBJ2-5, is EAGVAQSPRYKIIEKRQSVAFWCNPISGHATLYWYQQILGQGPKLLIQFQNNGVVDDSQLPKDRFSAERLKGVDSTLKIQPAKLEDSAVYLCASNSGGEETQYFGPGTRLLVL.

The CDR3 is CASSEQERAGETQYF. The V call is TRBV6-1, the J call TRBJ2-5; TCRdb picks TRBD1, but there is no DNA to check that call. The length of the CDR3 is 15 residues. Germline V CDR1 and CDR2: MNHNS, SASEGT.

The V gene is TRBV9, the J gene TRBJ2-7; TCRdb gives TRBD1 as the D gene, but with no DNA this cannot be confirmed. CDR3 length equals 15 residues. CDR1 SGDLS and CDR2 YYNGEE come from the germline V gene. CDR3 loop: CASSPKGQGWHEQYF.

The chain's CDR3 is CASSDLGQVVTQYF. The chain carries TRBV19 and TRBJ2-5; TCRdb indicates TRBD1, and absent DNA this call remains unverified. The CDR3 has 14 amino acids. The V gene's germline CDR1 is LNHDA and CDR2 SQIVND (reference sequence). Together with reference TRBV19 and TRBJ2-5, the CDR3 gives the full variable domain: DGGITQSPKYLFRKEGQNVTLSCEQNLNHDAMYWYRQDPGQGLRLIYYSQIVNDFQKGDIAEGYSVSREKKESFPLTVTSAQKNPTAFYLCASSDLGQVVTQYFGPGTRLLVL.

This CDR3 is CASSLGAAGAEGETQYF. The chain joins TRBV7-2 to TRBJ2-5; TCRdb gives TRBD1 as the D gene, but with no DNA this cannot be confirmed. This CDR3 has 17 residues. Germline V gene data show CDR1 as SGHTA and CDR2 as FQGNSA. Full variable domain (rest looked up from reference TRBV7-2 and TRBJ2-5): GAGVSQSPSNKVTEKGKDVELRCDPISGHTALYWYRQSLGQGLEFLIYFQGNSAPDKSGLPSDRFSAERTGGSVSTLTIQRTQQEDSAVYLCASSLGAAGAEGETQYFGPGTRLLVL.

The chain combines TRBV7-2 with TRBJ2-3. The CDR3 extends over 15 amino acids. From germline, CDR1 is SGHTA and CDR2 FQGNSA. CDR3: CASSFRRTSRDTQYF.

J is TRBJ2-1 and V is TRBV7-2; checking the TCRdb D call of TRBD2 is not possible without DNA. The length of the CDR3 is 16 residues. Germline V gives CDR1 SGHTA, CDR2 FQGNSA. The CDR3 loop reads CASSITGTSGYNEQFF. Full variable domain (missing parts from reference TRBV7-2 and TRBJ2-1): GAGVSQSPSNKVTEKGKDVELRCDPISGHTALYWYRQSLGQGLEFLIYFQGNSAPDKSGLPSDRFSAERTGGSVSTLTIQRTQQEDSAVYLCASSITGTSGYNEQFFGPGTRLTVL.

The chain recombines TRBV6-2 or TRBV6-3 with TRBJ2-6. The CDR3 spans 15 residues. Germline CDR1 reads MNHEY; CDR2 reads SVGEGT. The CDR3 loop reads CASSYSPLGANVLTF.

This chain links TRBV20-1 with TRBJ2-5; TCRdb selects TRBD1, and the lack of DNA leaves this call unchecked. The CDR3 has 12 residues. Germline V gene data show CDR1 as DFQATT and CDR2 as SNEGSKA (reference sequence). Here the CDR3 reads CSASHPRGTQYF.

The J gene is TRBJ2-5, the V gene TRBV19; checking the TCRdb D call of TRBD2 is not possible without DNA. The CDR3 totals 14 residues. Germline V CDR1 and CDR2: LNHDA, SQIVND (reference sequence). This chain's CDR3 is CASSIGGNRETQYF.

The rearrangement links TRBV19 to TRBJ1-4; with no DNA, the TCRdb D assignment of TRBD1 cannot be verified. Germline values: CDR1 LNHDA, CDR2 SQIVND (reference sequence). The CDR3 consists of 14 residues. The CDR3 is CASSILGADEKLFF.

This chain connects TRBV5-8 to TRBJ2-1; TCRdb outputs TRBD2, but without DNA this stays unchecked. Looked up from germline, CDR1 is SGHTS and CDR2 is YDEGEE. This CDR3 is 16 amino acids long. The CDR3: CASSFGLAGTYNEQFF.